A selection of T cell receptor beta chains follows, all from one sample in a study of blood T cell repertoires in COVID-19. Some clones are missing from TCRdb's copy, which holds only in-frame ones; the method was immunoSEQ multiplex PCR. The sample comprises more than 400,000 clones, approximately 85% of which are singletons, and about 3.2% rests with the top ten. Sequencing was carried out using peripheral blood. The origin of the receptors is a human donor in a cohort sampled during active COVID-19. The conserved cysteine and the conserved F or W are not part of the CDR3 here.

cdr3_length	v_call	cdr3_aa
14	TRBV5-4	ASSLARAGMRETQY
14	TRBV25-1	ASSEFEEGSNYGYT
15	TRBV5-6	ASSGGTGSATNEKLF
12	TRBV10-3	AISESRAISGYT
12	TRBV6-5	ASSYYANYNEQF
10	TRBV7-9	ASSPSSETQY
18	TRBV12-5	ASGLAHHSGPRKSTDTQY
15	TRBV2	ASSEAQAVVGRGEQF
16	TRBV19	ASKESRNRGIGNTEAF
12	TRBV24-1	ATSDFPLNYGYT
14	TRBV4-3	ASSPRGQGSNYGYT
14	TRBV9	ASSVLAPTVNTEAF
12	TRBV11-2	ASSPGTGLRRQY
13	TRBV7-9	ASSLPGRGGETQY
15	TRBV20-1	SASGFSPAEIGETQY
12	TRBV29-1	SASGTGFDQPQH
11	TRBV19	ASRVTADTEAF
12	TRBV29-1	SVDSGQGMDEQF
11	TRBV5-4	ASSIPGLSEAF
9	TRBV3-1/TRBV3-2	ASSSGGEQY
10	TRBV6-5	ASSYVGFGYT
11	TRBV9	ASSVEGAYEQY
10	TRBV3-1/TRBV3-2	ASSSDRETQY
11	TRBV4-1	ASSLTTGYEQY
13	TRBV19	ASSISGTGGQPQH
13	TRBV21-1	ASSPTGRSNQPQH
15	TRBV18	ASSPPLSGAMNTEAF
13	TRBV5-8	ASSLGGYFSTEAF
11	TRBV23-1	ANPAGISYEQY
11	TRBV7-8	ASSLDRDYGYT
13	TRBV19	ASRSAGPSNQPQH
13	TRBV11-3	ASSTGGTGDYEQY
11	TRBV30	AWSLASGNTIY
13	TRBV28	ASRPWQKRVYEQY
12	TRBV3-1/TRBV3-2	ASRPEDRAGEQY
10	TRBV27	ASSLRQGRQF
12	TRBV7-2	ASSLGQGLAEAF
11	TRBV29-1	SSTGDSYNEQF
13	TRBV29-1	SVEIPGAGANVLT
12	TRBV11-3	ASSSTREGHEQF
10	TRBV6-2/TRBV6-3	ASSYTGNEQY
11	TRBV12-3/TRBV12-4	ASSRQISGELF
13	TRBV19	ASSKTGQWVRPQH
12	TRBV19	ASRVQGIIRGYT
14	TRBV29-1	SAVRQGLATNEKLF
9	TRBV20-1	SARDLDTQY